This TCR beta chain derives from a study of T cells and Merkel cell carcinoma outcomes. The germline V and J ends were trimmed by 7 bases and 3 bases, with 16 bases remaining between them. The CDR3 consists of 15 residues. This clone was observed a handful of times. Its matching antigen is unknown. Assay: immunoSEQ multiplex PCR; the TCRdb copy retains only in-frame clones and omits some. The sample has approximately 20,000 clones; roughly 80% are singletons. Study-level findings and limits: Repertoire plus T-cell density reportedly predicted Merkel cell carcinoma outcomes.

The chain carries TRBV23-1 and TRBJ1-5; D is ambiguous. TRBV23-1 is an ORF, and what it does is uncertain. The clonotype was recovered from a human donor with Merkel cell carcinoma. Material: tumor tissue from Merkel cell carcinoma. CDR3 sequence: CASNDIHRANQPQHF. The CDR3 nucleotides are TGCGCCAGCAATGACATTCACCGGGCCAATCAGCCCCAGCATTTT.